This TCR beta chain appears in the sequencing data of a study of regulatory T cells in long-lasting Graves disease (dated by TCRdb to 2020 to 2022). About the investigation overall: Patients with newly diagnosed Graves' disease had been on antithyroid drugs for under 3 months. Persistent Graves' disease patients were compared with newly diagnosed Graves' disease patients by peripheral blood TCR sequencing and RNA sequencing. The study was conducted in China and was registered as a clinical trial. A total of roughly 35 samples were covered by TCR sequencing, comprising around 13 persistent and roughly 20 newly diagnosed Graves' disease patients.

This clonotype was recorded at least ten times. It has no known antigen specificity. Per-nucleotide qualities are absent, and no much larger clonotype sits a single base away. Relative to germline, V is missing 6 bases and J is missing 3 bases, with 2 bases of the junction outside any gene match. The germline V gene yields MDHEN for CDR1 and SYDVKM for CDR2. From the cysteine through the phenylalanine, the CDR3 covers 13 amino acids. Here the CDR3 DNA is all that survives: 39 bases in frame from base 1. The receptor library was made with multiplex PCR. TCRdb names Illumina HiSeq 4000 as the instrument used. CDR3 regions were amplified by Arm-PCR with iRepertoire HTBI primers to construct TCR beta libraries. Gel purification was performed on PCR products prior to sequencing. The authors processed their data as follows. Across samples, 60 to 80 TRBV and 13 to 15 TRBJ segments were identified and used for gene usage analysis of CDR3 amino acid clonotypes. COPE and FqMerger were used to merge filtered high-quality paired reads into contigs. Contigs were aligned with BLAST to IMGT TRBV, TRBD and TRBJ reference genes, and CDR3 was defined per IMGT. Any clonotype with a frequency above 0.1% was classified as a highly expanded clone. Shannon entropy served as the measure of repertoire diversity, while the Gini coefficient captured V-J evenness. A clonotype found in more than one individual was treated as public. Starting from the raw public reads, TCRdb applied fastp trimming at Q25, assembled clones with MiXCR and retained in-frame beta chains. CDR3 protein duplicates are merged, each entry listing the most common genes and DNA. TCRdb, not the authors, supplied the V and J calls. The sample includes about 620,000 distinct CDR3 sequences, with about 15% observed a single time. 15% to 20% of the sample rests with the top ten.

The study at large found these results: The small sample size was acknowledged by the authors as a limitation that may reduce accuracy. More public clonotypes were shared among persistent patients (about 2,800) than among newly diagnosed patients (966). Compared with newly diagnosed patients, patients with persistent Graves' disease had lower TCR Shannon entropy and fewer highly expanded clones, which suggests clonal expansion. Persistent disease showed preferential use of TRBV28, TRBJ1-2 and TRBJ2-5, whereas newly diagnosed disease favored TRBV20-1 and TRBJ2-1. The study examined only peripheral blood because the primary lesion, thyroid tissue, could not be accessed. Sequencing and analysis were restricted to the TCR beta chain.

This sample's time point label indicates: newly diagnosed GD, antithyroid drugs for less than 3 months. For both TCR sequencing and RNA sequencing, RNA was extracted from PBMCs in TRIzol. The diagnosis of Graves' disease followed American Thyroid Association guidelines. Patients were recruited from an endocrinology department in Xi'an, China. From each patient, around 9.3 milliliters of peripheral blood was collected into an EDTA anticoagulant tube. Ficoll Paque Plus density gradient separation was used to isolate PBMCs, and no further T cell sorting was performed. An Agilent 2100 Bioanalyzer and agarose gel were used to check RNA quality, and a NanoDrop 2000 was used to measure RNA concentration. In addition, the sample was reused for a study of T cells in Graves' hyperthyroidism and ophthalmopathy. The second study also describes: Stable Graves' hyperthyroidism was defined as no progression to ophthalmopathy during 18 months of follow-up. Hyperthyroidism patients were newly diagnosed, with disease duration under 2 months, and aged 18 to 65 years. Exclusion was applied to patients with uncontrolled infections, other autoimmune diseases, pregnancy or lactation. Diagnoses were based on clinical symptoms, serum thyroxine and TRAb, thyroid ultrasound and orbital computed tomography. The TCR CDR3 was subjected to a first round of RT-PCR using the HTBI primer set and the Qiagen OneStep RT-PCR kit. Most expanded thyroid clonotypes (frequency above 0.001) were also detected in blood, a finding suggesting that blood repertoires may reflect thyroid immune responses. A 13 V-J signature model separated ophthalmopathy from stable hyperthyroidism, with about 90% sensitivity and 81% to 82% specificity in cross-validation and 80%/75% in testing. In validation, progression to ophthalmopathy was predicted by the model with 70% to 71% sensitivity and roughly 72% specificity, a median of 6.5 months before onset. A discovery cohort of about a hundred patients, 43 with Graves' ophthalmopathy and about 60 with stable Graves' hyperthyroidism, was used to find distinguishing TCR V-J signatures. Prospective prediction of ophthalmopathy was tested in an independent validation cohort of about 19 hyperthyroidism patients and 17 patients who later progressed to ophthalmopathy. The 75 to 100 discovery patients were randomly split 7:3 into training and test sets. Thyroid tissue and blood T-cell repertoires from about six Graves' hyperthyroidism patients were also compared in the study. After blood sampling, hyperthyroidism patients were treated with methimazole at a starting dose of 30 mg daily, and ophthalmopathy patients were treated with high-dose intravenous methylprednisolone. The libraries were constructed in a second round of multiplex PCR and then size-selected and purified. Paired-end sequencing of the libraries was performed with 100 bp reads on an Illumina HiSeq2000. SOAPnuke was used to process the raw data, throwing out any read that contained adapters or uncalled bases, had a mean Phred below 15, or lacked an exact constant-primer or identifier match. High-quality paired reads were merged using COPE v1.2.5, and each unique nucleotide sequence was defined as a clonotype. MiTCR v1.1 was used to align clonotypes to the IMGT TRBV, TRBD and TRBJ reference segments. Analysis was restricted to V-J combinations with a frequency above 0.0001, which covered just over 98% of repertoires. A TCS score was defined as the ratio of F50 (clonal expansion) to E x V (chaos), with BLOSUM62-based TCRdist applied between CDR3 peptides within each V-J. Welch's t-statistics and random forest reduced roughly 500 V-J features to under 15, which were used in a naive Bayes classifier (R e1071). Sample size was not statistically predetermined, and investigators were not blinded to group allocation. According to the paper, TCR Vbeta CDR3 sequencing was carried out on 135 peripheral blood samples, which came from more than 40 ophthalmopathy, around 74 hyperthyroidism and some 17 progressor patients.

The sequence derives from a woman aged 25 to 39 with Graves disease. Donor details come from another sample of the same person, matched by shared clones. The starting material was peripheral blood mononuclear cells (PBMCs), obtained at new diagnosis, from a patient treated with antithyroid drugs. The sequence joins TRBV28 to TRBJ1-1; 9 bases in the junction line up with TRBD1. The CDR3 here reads CASRYRGHTEAFF. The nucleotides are TGTGCCAGCAGGTACAGGGGGCACACTGAAGCTTTCTTT.